The clone carrying this T cell receptor beta chain was seen repeatedly, ten times or more. Its antigen is still unknown. The data were obtained in a study of shared clonotypes between healthy human individuals. The study's findings and limits: When compared with the clonotypes that were shared by all four sorted-subset donors, the non-shared clonotypes turned out to have lower generation probabilities.

Adult Caucasians living in Nashville, Tennessee made up all of the donors. Some clones are missing from TCRdb's copy, which holds only in-frame ones; the method was immunoSEQ multiplex PCR. The sample holds about 1.1 million clones, around 82% seen once. This TCR was recovered from a man aged 18 to 35 in good health. Some clones in this sample may be carry-over from other donors' samples. The sample consisted of memory CD4+ T cells from PBMCs. Subset of the sample: CD45RA-negative fraction.

The CDR3 DNA reads TGTGCCAGCAGCCAAGAGGGCTGGGGCGGGGAGCTGTTTTTT. It yields the protein CASSQEGWGGELFF. V is TRBV4-2 and J is TRBJ2-2; D is unresolved. CDR1 is LGHNA, CDR2 YNFKEQ, per germline. V was clipped by 0 bases and J by 7 bases, with 9 bases between them. The CDR3 extends over 14 amino acids.